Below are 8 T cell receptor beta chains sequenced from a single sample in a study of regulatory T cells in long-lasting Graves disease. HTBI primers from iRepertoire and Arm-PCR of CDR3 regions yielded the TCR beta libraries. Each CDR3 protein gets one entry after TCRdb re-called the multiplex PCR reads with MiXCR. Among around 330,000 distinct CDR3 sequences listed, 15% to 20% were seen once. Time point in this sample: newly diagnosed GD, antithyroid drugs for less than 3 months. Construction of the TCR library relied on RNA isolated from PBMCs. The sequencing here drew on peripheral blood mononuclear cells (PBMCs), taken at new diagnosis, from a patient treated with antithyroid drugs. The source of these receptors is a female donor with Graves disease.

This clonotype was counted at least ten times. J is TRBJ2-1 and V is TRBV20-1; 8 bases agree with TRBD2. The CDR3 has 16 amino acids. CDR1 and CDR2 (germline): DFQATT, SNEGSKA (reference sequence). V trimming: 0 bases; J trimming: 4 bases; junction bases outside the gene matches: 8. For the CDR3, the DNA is TGCAGTGCTAGAGATGGGGGCGGGGGGCTTTACAATGAGCAGTTCTTC. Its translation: CSARDGGGGLYNEQFF.

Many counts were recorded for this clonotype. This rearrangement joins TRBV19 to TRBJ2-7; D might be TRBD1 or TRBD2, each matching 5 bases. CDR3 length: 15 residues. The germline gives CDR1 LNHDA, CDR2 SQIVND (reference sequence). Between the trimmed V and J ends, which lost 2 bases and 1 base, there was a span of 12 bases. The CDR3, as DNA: TGTGCCAGTAGTATATCGGGGACCTCTTCCTACGAGCAGTACTTC. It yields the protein CASSISGTSSYEQYF.

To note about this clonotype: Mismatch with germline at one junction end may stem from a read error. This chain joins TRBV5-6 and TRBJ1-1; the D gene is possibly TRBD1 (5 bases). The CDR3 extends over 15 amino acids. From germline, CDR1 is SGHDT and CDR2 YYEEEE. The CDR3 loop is CASSSYRSRGTETFF. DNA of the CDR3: TGTGCCAGCAGCTCTTACAGGTCGAGGGGCACTGAAACTTTCTTT.

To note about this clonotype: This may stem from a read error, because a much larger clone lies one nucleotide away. The DNA of the CDR3 is TGTGCCAACAGTGAAACCGGTTTTTCAGCCCAAGAGACCCAGTACTTC. It translates to CANSETGFSAQETQYF. This rearrangement joins TRBV6-1 to TRBJ2-1; no firm D call. The better agreement between TRBJ2-5 and the DNA end casts doubt on the J call. This CDR3 has 16 residues. Germline CDR1 reads MNHNS; CDR2 reads SASEGT.

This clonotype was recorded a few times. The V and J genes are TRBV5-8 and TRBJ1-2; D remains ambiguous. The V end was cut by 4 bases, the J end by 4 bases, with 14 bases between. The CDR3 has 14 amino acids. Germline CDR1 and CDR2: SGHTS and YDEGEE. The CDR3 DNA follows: TGTGCCAGCAGCCCTAGAAATATCCCCTATGGCTACACCTTC. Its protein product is CASSPRNIPYGYTF.

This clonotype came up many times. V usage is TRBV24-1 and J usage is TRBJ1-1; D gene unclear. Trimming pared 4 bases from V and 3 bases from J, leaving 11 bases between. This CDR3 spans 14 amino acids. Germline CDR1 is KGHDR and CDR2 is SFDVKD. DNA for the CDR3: TGTGCCACCAGTGAGGGCAGCACGGACACTGAAGCTTTCTTT. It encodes CATSEGSTDTEAFF.

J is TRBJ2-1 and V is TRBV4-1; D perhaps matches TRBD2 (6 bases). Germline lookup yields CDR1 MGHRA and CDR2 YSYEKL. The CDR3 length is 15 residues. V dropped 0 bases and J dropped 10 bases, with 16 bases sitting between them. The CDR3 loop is CASSQEKTSRYEQFF. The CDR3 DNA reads TGCGCCAGCAGCCAAGAGAAGACTAGTCGGTACGAGCAGTTCTTC.

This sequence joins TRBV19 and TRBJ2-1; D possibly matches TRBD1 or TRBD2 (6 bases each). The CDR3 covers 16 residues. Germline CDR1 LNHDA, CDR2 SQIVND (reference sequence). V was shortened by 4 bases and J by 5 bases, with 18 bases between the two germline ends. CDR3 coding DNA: TGTGCCAGTAGTAGTAGGGGGGCGGTAGGGAACAATGAGCAGTTCTTC. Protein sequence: CASSSRGAVGNNEQFF.